The rows below give T cell receptor beta chains drawn from one sample of a study of OX40 agonist ivuxolimab in advanced cancers. TCRdb keeps only in-frame clones here, not all; method: immunoSEQ multiplex PCR. The sample includes over 60,000 clones, about 90% seen only once; the top ten take 1.5% to 2%. The sequencing here drew on CD4+ or CD8+ T cells sorted from blood, taken in a trial of the OX40 agonist ivuxolimab. All receptors derive from an adult with an advanced solid tumor such as melanoma, head and neck, liver or kidney cancer. Both conserved end residues are part of each CDR3. A D gene is named only where the DNA matches it firmly. Size values are once, few and many counts, or a class for expanded clones, and some rows have none.

TRBJ1-2 | NA | TRBV6-5 | NA | TGTGCCAGCAGTCTGACAGATGAAAACTATGGCTACACCTTC | CASSLTDENYGYTF
TRBJ2-1 | NA | TRBV19 | TRBD2 | TGTGCCAGTAGTGTTACTAGCGGGGGTTGGCCGAATGAGCAGTTCTTC | CASSVTSGGWPNEQFF
TRBJ2-7 | NA | TRBV6-1 | TRBD2 | TGTGCCAGCAGTGAGTTAGCGGGTGCCTCCTACGAGCAGTACTTC | CASSELAGASYEQYF
TRBJ1-5 | NA | TRBV21-1 | NA | TGTGCCAGCAGCAAATTGGGGGATCCCCCGGGTGATTATAGCAATCAGCCCCAGCATTTT | CASSKLGDPPGDYSNQPQHF
TRBJ1-1 | NA | TRBV6-5 | NA | TGTGCCAGCAGTTATCTGGGGGTGGGGAAGAACACTGAAGCTTTCTTT | CASSYLGVGKNTEAFF
TRBJ2-7 | once | TRBV27 | NA | TGTGCCAGCGGTATAGGGGACTCCTACGAGCAGTACTTC | CASGIGDSYEQYF
TRBJ2-7 | NA | TRBV12-5 | NA | TGTGCTAGTGGTTTGGGGGGCCCCTGGTACGAGCAGTACTTC | CASGLGGPWYEQYF
TRBJ1-2 | NA | TRBV18 | NA | TGTGCCAGCTCACCTCGGGACCGGAATAACTATGGCTACACCTTC | CASSPRDRNNYGYTF
TRBJ1-2 | NA | TRBV5-5 | TRBD1 | TGTGCCAGCAGCCGCCGGGACAGGGAGGACTATGGCTACACCTTC | CASSRRDREDYGYTF
TRBJ2-1 | NA | TRBV2 | TRBD1 | TGTGCCAGCAGTAGGACAGGGTTAGGGTACAATGAGCAGTTCTTC | CASSRTGLGYNEQFF
TRBJ1-6 | NA | TRBV10-3 | TRBD1 | TGTGCCATCAGTTCAAGCCCAGGGGGACAGGGCGGTTCACCCCTCCACTTT | CAISSSPGGQGGSPLHF
TRBJ2-1 | NA | TRBV5-1 | TRBD2 | TGCGCCAGCAGCCCCACTAGCGCAAACTCCTACAATGAGCAGTTCTTC | CASSPTSANSYNEQFF
TRBJ1-1 | NA | TRBV11-2 | NA | TGTGCCAGCAGCTTAGCAGGTTTAAACACTGAAGCTTTCTTT | CASSLAGLNTEAFF
TRBJ1-1 | NA | TRBV5-4 | TRBD1 | TGTGCCAGCAGCTTTAACAGGGGGCGGACTGAAGCTTTCTTT | CASSFNRGRTEAFF
TRBJ2-5 | NA | TRBV5-5 | NA | TGTGCCAGCAGCTCCCCGACTAGTGGCCAAGAGACCCAGTACTTC | CASSSPTSGQETQYF
TRBJ1-5 | few | TRBV6-1 | NA | TGTGCCAGCAGTACAGGGATTCAGCCCCAGCATTTT | CASSTGIQPQHF
TRBJ2-7 | NA | TRBV18 | TRBD2 | TGTGCCAGCTCACAGGCTAGCGGGAGATTCGAGCAGTACTTC | CASSQASGRFEQYF
TRBJ2-7 | NA | TRBV5-5 | TRBD2 | TGTGCCAGCAGCCCTAGCGGGGGGAAGTACGAGCAGTACTTC | CASSPSGGKYEQYF
TRBJ2-5 | NA | TRBV10-1 | TRBD1 | TGCGCCAGCAGTCCAGGACAGGGGAGAGAGACCCAGTACTTC | CASSPGQGRETQYF
TRBJ2-7 | NA | TRBV29-1 | NA | TGCAGCGTTTCCGAGCAGTACTTC | CSVSEQYF
TRBJ2-2 | NA | TRBV4-3 | NA | TGCGCCAGCAGCCAAGACCTCCGAAGTAGCTCCACCGGGGAGCTGTTTTTT | CASSQDLRSSSTGELFF
TRBJ1-1 | NA | TRBV6-5 | NA | TGTGCCAGCAGTCCGACGACAGGTAATTACGCTTTCTTT | CASSPTTGNYAFF
TRBJ2-7 | NA | TRBV30 | NA | TGTGCCTGGAGTACCGGGACCCCCTACGAGCAGTACTTC | CAWSTGTPYEQYF
TRBJ2-3 | NA | TRBV7-2 | NA | TGTGCCAGCAGCTTAGTCGAGGGGGATACGCAGTATTTT | CASSLVEGDTQYF
TRBJ2-1 | NA | TRBV30 | NA | TGTGCCTGGAGTGCGGGCGGACACTCTTACAATGAGCAGTTCTTC | CAWSAGGHSYNEQFF
TRBJ2-4 | NA | TRBV5-1 | TRBD2 | TGCGCCAGCAGCTTGTCCCCCGGACTAGCGGGGGGAGAGAACATTCAGTACTTC | CASSLSPGLAGGENIQYF
TRBJ1-4 | NA | TRBV2 | NA | TGTGCCAGCAGTGATGGGGGGGCCGTTATCGATGAAAAACTGTTTTTT | CASSDGGAVIDEKLFF
TRBJ1-1 | once | TRBV15 | NA | TGTGCCACCAGCAGAGTGGGGCATCCAAACCCGAGCACTGAAGCTTTCTTT | CATSRVGHPNPSTEAFF
TRBJ2-3 | NA | TRBV5-6 | NA | TGTGCCAGCAGCTTGGCTGGCCCGACGCAGTATTTT | CASSLAGPTQYF
TRBJ2-7 | NA | TRBV7-2 | NA | TGTGCCAGCAGCTTAATGGGGGCAGGGTGGTACGAGCAGTACTTC | CASSLMGAGWYEQYF
TRBJ2-7 | NA | TRBV27 | TRBD2 | TGTGCCAGCAGTCCTCGACTAGCGCGCAACGAGCAGTACTTC | CASSPRLARNEQYF
TRBJ2-7 | NA | TRBV2 | NA | TGTGCCAGCAGTGAAGCGAGGTGGCGAAGCTCCTACGAGCAGTACTTC | CASSEARWRSSYEQYF
TRBJ1-2 | NA | TRBV7-9 | TRBD1 | TGTGCCAGCAGCGCGGGACAGACGGGCTACACCTTC | CASSAGQTGYTF
TRBJ1-3 | NA | TRBV30 | NA | TGTGCCTGGAGTAAAGTAGAATACTCTGGAAACACCATATATTTT | CAWSKVEYSGNTIYF
TRBJ1-3 | NA | TRBV30 | NA | TGTGCCTGGAGAACCCCCGGCTCTCGCTCTGGAAACACCATATATTTT | CAWRTPGSRSGNTIYF
TRBJ1-4 | NA | TRBV28 | NA | TGTGCCAGCAGTTCAACTACACAGGGACTGTTTTTT | CASSSTTQGLFF
TRBJ2-3 | NA | TRBV19 | NA | TGTGCCAGTAGTATAGAAAGTCGGAGCACAGATACGCAGTATTTT | CASSIESRSTDTQYF
TRBJ2-7 | once | TRBV10-2 | NA | TGCGCCAGCAGTGAGTCTGGGACGGGTCCCTACGAGCAGTACTTC | CASSESGTGPYEQYF